This T cell receptor beta chain was captured in a study of beta chain features in type 1 diabetes (dated by TCRdb to 2017 to 2018). Turning to the overall study: Patients and healthy donors did not differ in mean age, gender distribution, total cell number or subset yield. A total of about 100,000,000 sorted cells were examined across all samples, and RNA yield correlated strongly with the number of cells per subset. In the study, TCRB repertoires of sorted circulating CD4+ T cell subsets from recently diagnosed type 1 diabetes patients were compared with those of matched healthy donors. Naive and central memory subsets were obtained from all 30 or so donors, but regulatory and stem cell-like memory subsets were isolated from only 8 patients and about 8 healthy donors.

A single peripheral blood draw of around 100 mL on average was collected from each donor into heparinised tubes. Using a panel that included CD45RO, CCR7, CD25, CD127, CD95 and CD27, naive, central memory, regulatory and stem cell-like memory CD4+ T cells were sorted on a BD FACSAria II. All sorted populations exceeded 95% purity. PBMCs were isolated right away by Lymphoprep density gradient centrifugation and were stained directly, without culture. Samples were stained and sorted in pairs, with one healthy donor and one patient per experiment, so that batch effects were minimized. The High Capacity cDNA Reverse Transcription Kit was used to reverse transcribe all of the isolated RNA, meaning that expressed TCRB transcripts were what got sequenced. Deep immunoSEQ sequencing was applied to naive, central memory and regulatory T cell samples, giving an average of roughly 3.6 million total reads per sample. After sorted cells were lysed in RLT buffer, RNA was extracted with DNase-treated RNeasy Micro or Mini kits, with the choice depending on cell number. Each cell subset was processed separately to prevent cross-contamination, with patient and healthy donor samples processed together. The immunoSEQ multiplex PCR was used to amplify TCRB sequences from cDNA, yielding 87-bp fragments that span the CDR3 region. Sequencing of the amplicons was done on the Illumina HiSeq platform. Processing in the source paper ran as follows. PCR bias was corrected computationally using synthetic template baselines, and reads within Hamming distance 2 were collapsed, with unmergeable singletons discarded. Reads were aligned to IMGT to assign V, D and J genes, CDR3 length, and insertions or deletions at six rearrangement sites. Within each subset, clonotype counts were normalized to sorted cell number, and only after that were true diversity and Gini coefficients computed with the tcR R package. Repertoire sharing was quantified using the overlap coefficient calculated on TCRB nucleotide sequences. Out-of-frame TCRB sequences from naive cells were analyzed to stand in for the pre-selection repertoire. TCRdb mirrors the immuneACCESS table, restricted to in-frame sequences. Some clones are absent from its copies; in checked studies, under half trace to an unresolved V gene, and the reason for the others is unknown. V and J calls and clone size are as listed in that table; D and trimming were resolved from the DNA. In this sample the table shows about 740,000 clones, over 10% of which occur a single time. The ten largest clonotypes hold about 0.02% of the sample.

For CDR1 and CDR2, the germline V gene lists MGHRA and YSYEKL. V was cut back by 1 base and J by 1 base, leaving a gap of 13 bases between them. Its CDR3 holds 16 amino acids, cysteine through phenylalanine. Solely the CDR3 DNA is kept, with 48 bases framed from the first base. What the work shows at the level of the full study, not this receptor alone: Fewer insertions and more nucleotide deletions at VDJ recombination sites were observed in patients with type 1 diabetes, implying thymic rearrangement abnormalities. Shorter templates might be favored by PCR, yet because patient and control samples were amplified and corrected together, any such skew would affect both groups equally. Because the HLA sub-analyses included only small numbers of individuals, any influence of HLA type on TCRB rearrangement was left unresolved. Naive, central memory and regulatory TCRB repertoires appeared to be more similar among patients than among healthy donors. A moderate but significant shortening of TCRB CDR3 length was observed in type 1 diabetes patients in all four CD4+ subsets. Because cDNA was sequenced instead of genomic DNA, highly expressing activated cells could be over-represented, though the groups showed no difference in activation or CD3 levels.

In regard to this clone: The target of this receptor is not known. Base qualities are missing; no much larger clone stands one base away.

The material sequenced was naive CD4+ T cells from blood. According to the study, the label for this sample's cell subset or site signals: true naive CD4+ T cells. The rearranged chain carries TRBV4-1 and TRBJ1-1; TRBD1 is a possible D gene, resting on 6 matching bases. The TCR sequence derives from a man younger than 35 with type 1 diabetes. The DNA sequence follows: TGCGCCAGCAGCCAAGGCCGGGGGGCGAAGAACACTGAAGCTTTCTTT. Its product reads: CASSQGRGAKNTEAFF.